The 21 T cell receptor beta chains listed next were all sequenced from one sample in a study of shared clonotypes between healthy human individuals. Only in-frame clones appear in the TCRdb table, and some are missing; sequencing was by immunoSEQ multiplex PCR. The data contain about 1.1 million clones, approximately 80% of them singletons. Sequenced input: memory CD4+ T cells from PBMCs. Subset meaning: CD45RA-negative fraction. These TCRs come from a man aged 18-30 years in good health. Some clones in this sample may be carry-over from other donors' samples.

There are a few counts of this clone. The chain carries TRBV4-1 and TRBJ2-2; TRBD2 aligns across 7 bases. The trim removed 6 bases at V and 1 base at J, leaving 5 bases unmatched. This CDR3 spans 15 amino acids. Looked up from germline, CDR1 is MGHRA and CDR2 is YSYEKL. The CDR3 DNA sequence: TGCGCCAGCAGGCCACTAGCGCGGAACACCGGGGAGCTGTTTTTT. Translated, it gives CASRPLARNTGELFF.

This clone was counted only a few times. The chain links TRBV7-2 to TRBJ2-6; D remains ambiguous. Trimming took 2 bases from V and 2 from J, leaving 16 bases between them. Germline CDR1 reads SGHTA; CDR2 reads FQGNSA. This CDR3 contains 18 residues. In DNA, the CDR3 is TGTGCCAGCAGCTTACGGGCCGCAGTTAATACTGGGGCCAACGTCCTGACTTTC. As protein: CASSLRAAVNTGANVLTF.

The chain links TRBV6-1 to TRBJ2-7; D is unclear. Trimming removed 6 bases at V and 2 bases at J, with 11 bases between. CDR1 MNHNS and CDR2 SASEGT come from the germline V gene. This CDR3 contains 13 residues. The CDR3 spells CASRGDVTYEQYF. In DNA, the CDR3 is TGTGCCAGCAGAGGCGATGTTACCTACGAGCAGTACTTC.

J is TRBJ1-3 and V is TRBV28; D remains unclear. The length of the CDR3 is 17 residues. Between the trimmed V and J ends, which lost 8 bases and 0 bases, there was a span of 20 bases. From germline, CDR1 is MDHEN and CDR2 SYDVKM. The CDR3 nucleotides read TGTGCCAGCTACCCCACCCGCCCCACGTACTCTGGAAACACCATATATTTT. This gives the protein CASYPTRPTYSGNTIYF.

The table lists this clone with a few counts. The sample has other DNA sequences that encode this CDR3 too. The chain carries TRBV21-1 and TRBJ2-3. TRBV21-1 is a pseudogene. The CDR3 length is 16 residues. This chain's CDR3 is CASTLSKGSRADTQYF. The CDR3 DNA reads TGTGCCAGCACTTTGTCGAAGGGTTCTCGGGCAGATACGCAGTATTTT.

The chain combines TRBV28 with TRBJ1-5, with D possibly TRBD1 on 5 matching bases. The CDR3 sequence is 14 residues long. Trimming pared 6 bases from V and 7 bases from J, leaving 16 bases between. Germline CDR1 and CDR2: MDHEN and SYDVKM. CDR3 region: CASRQVGVGQPQHF. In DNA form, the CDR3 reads TGTGCCAGCAGACAGGTCGGGGTGGGCCAGCCCCAGCATTTT.

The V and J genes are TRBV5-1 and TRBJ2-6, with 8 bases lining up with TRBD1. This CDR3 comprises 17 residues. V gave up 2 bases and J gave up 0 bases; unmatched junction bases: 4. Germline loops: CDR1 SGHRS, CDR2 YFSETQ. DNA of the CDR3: TGCGCCAGCAGCTTATGGACAGGGCGCTCTGGGGCCAACGTCCTGACTTTC. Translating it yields CASSLWTGRSGANVLTF.

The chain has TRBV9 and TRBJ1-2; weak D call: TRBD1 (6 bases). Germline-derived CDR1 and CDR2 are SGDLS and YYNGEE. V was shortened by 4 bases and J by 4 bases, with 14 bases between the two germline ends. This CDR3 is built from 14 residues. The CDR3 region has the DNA TGTGCCAGCAGCTCCCGCAGCAGGGGCTATGGCTACACCTTC. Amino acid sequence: CASSSRSRGYGYTF. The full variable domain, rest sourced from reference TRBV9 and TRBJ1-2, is DSGVTQTPKHLITATGQRVTLRCSPRSGDLSVYWYQQSLDQGLQFLIQYYNGEERAKGNILERFSAQQFPDLHSELNLSSLELGDSALYFCASSSRSRGYGYTFGSGTRLTVV.

CDR3 sequence: CASSPDITEAFF. For the CDR3, the DNA is TGTGCCAGCAGCCCCGACATAACCGAAGCTTTCTTT. This chain uses TRBV5-4 with TRBJ1-1; D not resolved. Germline V gene sequence: CDR1 SGHNT, CDR2 YYREEE (reference sequence). This CDR3 is 12 amino acids long. V was trimmed by 4 bases and J by 8 bases, leaving 12 bases between them.

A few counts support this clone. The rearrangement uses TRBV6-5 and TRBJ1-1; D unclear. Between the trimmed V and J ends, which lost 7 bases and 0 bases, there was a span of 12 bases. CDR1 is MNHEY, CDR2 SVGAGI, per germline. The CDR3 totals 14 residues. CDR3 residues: CASKGRPMNTEAFF. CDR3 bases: TGTGCCAGCAAAGGACGGCCCATGAACACTGAAGCTTTCTTT.

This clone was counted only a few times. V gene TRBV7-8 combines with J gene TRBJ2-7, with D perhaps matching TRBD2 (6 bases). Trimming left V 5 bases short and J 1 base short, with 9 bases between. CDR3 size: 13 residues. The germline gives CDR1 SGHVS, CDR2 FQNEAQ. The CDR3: CASSRDLSYEQYF. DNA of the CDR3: TGTGCCAGCAGCCGGGACTTATCCTACGAGCAGTACTTC.

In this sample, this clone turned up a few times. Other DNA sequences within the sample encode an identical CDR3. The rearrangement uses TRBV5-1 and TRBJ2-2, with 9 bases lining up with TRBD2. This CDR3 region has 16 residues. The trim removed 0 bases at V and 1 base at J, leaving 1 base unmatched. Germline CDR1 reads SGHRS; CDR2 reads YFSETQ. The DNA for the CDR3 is TGCGCCAGCAGCTTGGGACTAGCGGAGAACACCGGGGAGCTGTTTTTT. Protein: CASSLGLAENTGELFF.

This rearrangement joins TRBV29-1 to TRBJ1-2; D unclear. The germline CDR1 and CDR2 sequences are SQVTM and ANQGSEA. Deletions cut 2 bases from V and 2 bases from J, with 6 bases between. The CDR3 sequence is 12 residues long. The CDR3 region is CSVETQNYGYTF. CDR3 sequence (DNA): TGCAGCGTTGAAACTCAGAACTATGGCTACACCTTC.

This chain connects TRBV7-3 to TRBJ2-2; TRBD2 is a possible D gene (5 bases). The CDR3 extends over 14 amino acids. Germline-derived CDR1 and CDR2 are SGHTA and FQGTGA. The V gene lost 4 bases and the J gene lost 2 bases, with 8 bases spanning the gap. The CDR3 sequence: CASSSDSNTGELFF. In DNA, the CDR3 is TGTGCCAGCAGCTCGGACTCAAACACCGGGGAGCTGTTTTTT. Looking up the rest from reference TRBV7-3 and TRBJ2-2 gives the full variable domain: GAGVSQTPSNKVTEKGKYVELRCDPISGHTALYWYRQSLGQGPEFLIYFQGTGAADDSGLPNDRFFAVRPEGSVSTLKIQRTERGDSAVYLCASSSDSNTGELFFGEGSRLTVL.

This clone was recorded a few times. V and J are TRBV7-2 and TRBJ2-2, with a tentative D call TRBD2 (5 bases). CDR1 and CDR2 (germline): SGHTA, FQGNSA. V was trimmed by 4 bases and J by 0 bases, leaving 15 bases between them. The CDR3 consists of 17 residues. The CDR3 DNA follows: TGTGCCAGCAGCTCCTCCTGGGGAGCGGCGAACACCGGGGAGCTGTTTTTT. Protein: CASSSSWGAANTGELFF.

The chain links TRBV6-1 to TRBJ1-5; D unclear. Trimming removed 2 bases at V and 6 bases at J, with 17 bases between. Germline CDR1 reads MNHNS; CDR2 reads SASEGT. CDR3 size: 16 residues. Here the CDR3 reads CASSELKTRRGQPQHF. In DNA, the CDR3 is TGTGCCAGCAGTGAACTGAAGACCAGGCGGGGTCAGCCCCAGCATTTT.

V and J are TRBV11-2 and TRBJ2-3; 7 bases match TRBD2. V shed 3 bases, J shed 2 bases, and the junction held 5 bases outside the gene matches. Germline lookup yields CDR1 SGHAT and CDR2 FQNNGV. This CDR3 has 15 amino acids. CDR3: CASSLAGAYTDTQYF. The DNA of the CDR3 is TGTGCCAGCAGCTTGGCGGGAGCCTACACAGATACGCAGTATTTT.

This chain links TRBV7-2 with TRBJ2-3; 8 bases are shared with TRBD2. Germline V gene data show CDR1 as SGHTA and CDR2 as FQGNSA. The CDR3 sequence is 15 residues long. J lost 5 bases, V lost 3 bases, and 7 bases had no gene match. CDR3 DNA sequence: TGTGCCAGCAGCTTTGGGGGGCTAGCGGGAGATACGCAGTATTTT. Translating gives CASSFGGLAGDTQYF.

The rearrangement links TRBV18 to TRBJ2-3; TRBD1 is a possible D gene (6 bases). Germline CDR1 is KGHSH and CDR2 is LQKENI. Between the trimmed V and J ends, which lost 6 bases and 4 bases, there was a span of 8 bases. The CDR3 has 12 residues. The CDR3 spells CASSQGSDTQYF. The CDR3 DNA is TGTGCCAGCTCCCAGGGGTCAGATACGCAGTATTTT.

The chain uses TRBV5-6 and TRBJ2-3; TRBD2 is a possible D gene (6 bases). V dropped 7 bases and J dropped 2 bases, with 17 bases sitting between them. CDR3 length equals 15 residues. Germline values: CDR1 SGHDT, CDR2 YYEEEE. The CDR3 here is CASGRSSEPTDTQYF. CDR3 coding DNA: TGTGCCAGCGGTCGTTCTAGCGAGCCCACAGATACGCAGTATTTT.

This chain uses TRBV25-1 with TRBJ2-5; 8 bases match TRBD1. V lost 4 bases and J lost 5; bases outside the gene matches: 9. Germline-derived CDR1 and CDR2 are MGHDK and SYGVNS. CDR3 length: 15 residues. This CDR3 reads CASSGGGRGPETQYF. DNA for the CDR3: TGTGCCAGCAGTGGTGGGGGCAGGGGGCCGGAGACCCAGTACTTC.